Listed below are T cell receptor beta chains from one sample, sequenced in a study of T cells in tuberculosis. Repertoires were generated with immunoSEQ multiplex PCR, while TCRdb's copy carries only in-frame clones and drops some. The sample has 80,000 to 100,000 clones; under 95% are singletons. Sequences were obtained from CD1b-GMM tetramer-negative cells sorted from PBMCs. All receptors come from an adult woman with latent tuberculosis. The CDR3 runs from the conserved cysteine through the conserved F or W. Each record gives: clone size, D gene, J gene, V gene, CDR3 protein, CDR3 DNA. D genes are given only for firm matches. Only some rows state a clone size, as once, few, many or a class for expanded clones.

clone size: NA; D gene: TRBD1; J gene: TRBJ2-1; V gene: TRBV19; CDR3 protein: CASSDRDRAYEQFF; CDR3 DNA: TGTGCCAGTAGTGACCGGGACAGGGCCTATGAGCAGTTCTTC
clone size: NA; D gene: NA; J gene: TRBJ2-1; V gene: TRBV15; CDR3 protein: CATSREDRSVWQFF; CDR3 DNA: TGTGCCACCAGCAGGGAAGACAGGTCGGTATGGCAGTTCTTC
clone size: NA; D gene: TRBD1; J gene: TRBJ1-2; V gene: TRBV28; CDR3 protein: CASSLLGGLYGYTF; CDR3 DNA: TGTGCCAGCAGTTTATTAGGGGGCCTCTATGGCTACACCTTC
clone size: NA; D gene: NA; J gene: TRBJ2-6; V gene: TRBV9; CDR3 protein: CASSVVGTGANVLTF; CDR3 DNA: TGTGCCAGCAGCGTAGTAGGGACAGGGGCCAACGTCCTGACTTTC
clone size: NA; D gene: TRBD1; J gene: TRBJ2-2; V gene: TRBV6-1; CDR3 protein: CASTETTGPTGELFF; CDR3 DNA: TGTGCCAGCACGGAAACGACAGGGCCCACCGGGGAGCTGTTTTTT
clone size: NA; D gene: NA; J gene: TRBJ2-4; V gene: TRBV30; CDR3 protein: CASSFKNIQYF; CDR3 DNA: TGTGCCAGCTCTTTCAAAAACATTCAGTACTTC
clone size: NA; D gene: NA; J gene: TRBJ2-7; V gene: TRBV5-1; CDR3 protein: CASRPDGQSAYEQYF; CDR3 DNA: TGCGCCAGCCGACCGGACGGACAGTCGGCTTACGAGCAGTACTTC
clone size: NA; D gene: TRBD1; J gene: TRBJ1-4; V gene: TRBV19; CDR3 protein: CASKDRGPNEKLFF; CDR3 DNA: TGTGCCAGCAAGGACAGGGGCCCCAATGAAAAACTGTTTTTT
clone size: NA; D gene: NA; J gene: TRBJ2-2; V gene: TRBV19; CDR3 protein: CASRAQGSTGELFF; CDR3 DNA: TGTGCCAGTAGGGCACAGGGATCCACCGGGGAGCTGTTTTTT
clone size: NA; D gene: NA; J gene: TRBJ1-5; V gene: TRBV19; CDR3 protein: CATSQGIEPQHF; CDR3 DNA: TGTGCCACCAGTCAGGGTATCGAGCCCCAGCATTTT
clone size: NA; D gene: TRBD1; J gene: TRBJ2-5; V gene: TRBV7-2; CDR3 protein: CASSPRGSGTAVGTQYF; CDR3 DNA: TGTGCCAGCAGCCCGAGGGGTTCGGGGACAGCCGTCGGGACCCAGTACTTC
clone size: once; D gene: NA; J gene: TRBJ2-2; V gene: TRBV13; CDR3 protein: CASSPYREMDTGELFF; CDR3 DNA: TGTGCCAGCAGCCCTTACAGGGAGATGGACACCGGGGAGCTGTTTTTT
clone size: NA; D gene: TRBD1; J gene: TRBJ1-1; V gene: TRBV7-9; CDR3 protein: CASSLQGTYTEAFF; CDR3 DNA: TGTGCCAGCAGTCTACAGGGGACGTACACTGAAGCTTTCTTT
clone size: NA; D gene: NA; J gene: TRBJ2-7; V gene: TRBV28; CDR3 protein: CASSLAAETYEQYF; CDR3 DNA: TGTGCCAGCAGTTTAGCGGCTGAAACCTACGAGCAGTACTTC
clone size: NA; D gene: NA; J gene: TRBJ1-3; V gene: TRBV5-1; CDR3 protein: CASSLDGFTGNTIYF; CDR3 DNA: TGCGCCAGCAGCTTGGACGGGTTTACTGGAAACACCATATATTTT
clone size: NA; D gene: NA; J gene: TRBJ1-1; V gene: TRBV2; CDR3 protein: CASSEGQGIAEAFF; CDR3 DNA: TGTGCCAGCAGTGAGGGGCAGGGGATCGCTGAAGCTTTCTTT
clone size: NA; D gene: TRBD2; J gene: TRBJ2-3; V gene: TRBV6-4; CDR3 protein: CASSSSGGATDTQYF; CDR3 DNA: TGTGCCAGCAGTAGTAGCGGGGGTGCCACAGATACGCAGTATTTT
clone size: NA; D gene: NA; J gene: TRBJ1-6; V gene: TRBV5-1; CDR3 protein: CASRPETNSPLHF; CDR3 DNA: TGCGCCAGCAGGCCGGAGACCAATTCACCCCTCCACTTT
clone size: NA; D gene: NA; J gene: TRBJ2-7; V gene: TRBV6-5; CDR3 protein: CASSHPDGGYYEQYF; CDR3 DNA: TGTGCCAGCAGCCACCCCGACGGGGGATACTACGAGCAGTACTTC
clone size: once; D gene: TRBD1; J gene: TRBJ1-1; V gene: TRBV9; CDR3 protein: CASSASDRVRGTEAFF; CDR3 DNA: TGTGCCAGCAGCGCCTCCGACAGGGTTAGAGGCACTGAAGCTTTCTTT
clone size: NA; D gene: NA; J gene: TRBJ1-5; V gene: TRBV28; CDR3 protein: CASSSDRYSNQPQHF; CDR3 DNA: TGTGCCAGCAGTTCCGACAGATATAGCAATCAGCCCCAGCATTTT
clone size: NA; D gene: NA; J gene: TRBJ2-7; V gene: TRBV29-1; CDR3 protein: CSVGRGSSYEQYF; CDR3 DNA: TGCAGCGTTGGAAGGGGATCCTCCTACGAGCAGTACTTC
clone size: once; D gene: TRBD1; J gene: TRBJ2-2; V gene: TRBV13; CDR3 protein: CASSHLTGERSGELFF; CDR3 DNA: TGTGCCAGCAGCCACCTGACAGGGGAACGATCCGGGGAGCTGTTTTTT
clone size: NA; D gene: NA; J gene: TRBJ1-1; V gene: TRBV27; CDR3 protein: CASSHLVREGRAFF; CDR3 DNA: TGTGCCAGCAGTCACCTCGTCAGGGAGGGTAGGGCTTTCTTT